This T cell receptor (beta chain) is drawn from a study of blood T cell repertoires in COVID-19. In the study overall: The United States, Italy and Spain provided the acute and convalescent COVID-19 samples. PBMCs, B-cell-depleted T cells, or T cells were the source of the cDNA or gDNA that made up the material.

Per the study methods: Using reference gene primer amplification, nucleated cell counts were estimated. Profiled with immunoSEQ multiplex PCR; TCRdb holds only in-frame clones, not every one. Clone size and V and J calls were adopted from that table, with D and trimming inferred from the DNA. The table shows roughly 77,000 clones, with approximately 88% occurring only once. This receptor was identified in a human donor in a cohort sampled during active COVID-19. Input material: peripheral blood.

The CDR3 DNA reads as TGTGCCAGCAGCACCAGGGGTCCTGAAAAACTGTTTTTT. It encodes CASSTRGPEKLFF. V is TRBV7-9 and J is TRBJ1-4; tentative D call: TRBD1 (6 bases). V dropped 5 bases and J dropped 7 bases, with 11 bases sitting between them. From germline, CDR1 is SEHNR and CDR2 FQNEAQ (reference sequence). CDR3 length equals 13 residues.